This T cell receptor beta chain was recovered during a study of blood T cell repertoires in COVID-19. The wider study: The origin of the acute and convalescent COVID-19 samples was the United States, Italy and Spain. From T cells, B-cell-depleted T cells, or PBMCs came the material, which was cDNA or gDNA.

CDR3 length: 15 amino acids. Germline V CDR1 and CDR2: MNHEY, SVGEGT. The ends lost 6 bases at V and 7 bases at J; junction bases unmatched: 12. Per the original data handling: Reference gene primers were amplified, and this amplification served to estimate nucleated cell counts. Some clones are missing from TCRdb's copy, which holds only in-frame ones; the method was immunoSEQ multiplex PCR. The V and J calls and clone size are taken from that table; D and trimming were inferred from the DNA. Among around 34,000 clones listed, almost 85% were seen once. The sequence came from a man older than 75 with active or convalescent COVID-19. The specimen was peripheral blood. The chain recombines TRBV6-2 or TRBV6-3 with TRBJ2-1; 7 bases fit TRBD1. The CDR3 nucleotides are TGTGCCAGCAGCGGGGCCGGACAGGAGACGAATGAGCAGTTCTTC. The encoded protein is CASSGAGQETNEQFF.